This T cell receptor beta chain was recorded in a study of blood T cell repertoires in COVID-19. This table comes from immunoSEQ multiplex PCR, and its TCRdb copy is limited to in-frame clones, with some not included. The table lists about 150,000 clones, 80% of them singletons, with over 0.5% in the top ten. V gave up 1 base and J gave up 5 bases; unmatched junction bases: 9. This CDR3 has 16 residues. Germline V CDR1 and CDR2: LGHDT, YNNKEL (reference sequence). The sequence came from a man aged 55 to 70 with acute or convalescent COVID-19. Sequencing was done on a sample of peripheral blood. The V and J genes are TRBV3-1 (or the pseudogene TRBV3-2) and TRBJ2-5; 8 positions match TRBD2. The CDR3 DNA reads TGTGCCAGCAGCCAAGGAAAGGGCGGGAGGTGGGAGACCCAGTACTTC. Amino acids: CASSQGKGGRWETQYF.